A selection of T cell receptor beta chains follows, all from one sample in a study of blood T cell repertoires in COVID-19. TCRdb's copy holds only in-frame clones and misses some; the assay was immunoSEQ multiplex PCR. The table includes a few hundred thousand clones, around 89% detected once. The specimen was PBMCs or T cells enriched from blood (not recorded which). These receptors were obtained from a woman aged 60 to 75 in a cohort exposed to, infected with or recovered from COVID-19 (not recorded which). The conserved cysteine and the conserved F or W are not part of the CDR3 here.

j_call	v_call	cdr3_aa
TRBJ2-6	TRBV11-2	ASSLTGGGSGANVLT
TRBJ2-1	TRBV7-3	ASSLPRGGYEQF
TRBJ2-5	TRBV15	ATSRVSGGMEVETQY
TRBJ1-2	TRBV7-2	ASSPPLRPGGTYGYT
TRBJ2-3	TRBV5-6	ASSFRERGTDTQY
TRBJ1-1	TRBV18	ASSPRNTQNTEAF
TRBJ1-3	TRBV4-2	ASSQGQFRSGNTIY
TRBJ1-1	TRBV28	ASSLAGQTNAEAF
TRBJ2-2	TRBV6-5	ASSLGEGTGELF
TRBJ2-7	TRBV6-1	ASSKAGVPSSYEQY
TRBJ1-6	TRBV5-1	ASSLDRGEKV
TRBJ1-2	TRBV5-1	ASSLRRGGYGYT
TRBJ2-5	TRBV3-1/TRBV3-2	ASSQGLKETQY
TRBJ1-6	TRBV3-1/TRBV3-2	ASSQTAYNSPLH
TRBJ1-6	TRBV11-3	ASSLTRVRSYNSPLH
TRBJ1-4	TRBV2	ASSERGIGEKLF
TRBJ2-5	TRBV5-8	ASSAPGTSGRNTQY
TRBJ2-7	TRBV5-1	ASSLVTGGFYEQY
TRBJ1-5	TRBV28	ASSLDGNQPQH
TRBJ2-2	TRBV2	ASGGHVTGELF
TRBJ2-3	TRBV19	ASSIVFRPDTQY
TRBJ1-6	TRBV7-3	ASSSQGMGSPLH
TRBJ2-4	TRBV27	ASSLFASANIQY
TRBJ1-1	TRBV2	ASSAKMNTEAF
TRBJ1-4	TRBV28	ASSSPDRVHPGNEKLF
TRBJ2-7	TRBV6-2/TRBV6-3	ASSTNQGYEQY
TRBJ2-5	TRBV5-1	ASRTNPAAQETQY
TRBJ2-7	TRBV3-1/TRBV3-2	ASRRTGGDEQY
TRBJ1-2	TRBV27	ASSHKSGGIYGYT
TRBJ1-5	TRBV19	ASSIARGGSNQPQH
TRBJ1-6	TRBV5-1	ASSRDRDGSPLH
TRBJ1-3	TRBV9	ASSVGQGDSGNTIY
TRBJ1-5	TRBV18	ASSLSPKDSPNQPQH
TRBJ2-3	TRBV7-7	ASSSGTSTHTDTQY
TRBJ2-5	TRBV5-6	ASSRGGVKY
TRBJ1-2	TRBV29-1	SGILRASGGYT
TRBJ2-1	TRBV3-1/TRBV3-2	ASSRGTTSSDEQF
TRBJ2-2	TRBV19	ASSPGTVSTGELF
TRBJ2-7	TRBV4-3	ASSQDASSGYEQY
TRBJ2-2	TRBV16	ASSQLSAGELF
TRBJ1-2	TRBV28	ASSSGVGYT
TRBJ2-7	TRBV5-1	ASSLAGGSYEQY
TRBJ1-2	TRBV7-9	ASSLDRGYGYT